The rows below give T cell receptor beta chains drawn from one sample of a study of T cell repertoires in cytomegalovirus infection. Each CDR3 protein gets one entry after TCRdb re-called the reads with MiXCR. The table includes 700,000 to 900,000 distinct CDR3 sequences, about 28% detected once. The antigens these receptors bind are not known. The sequences come from cultured CD8+ T cells from PBMCs, collected from culture after CMV antigen stimulation. Receptors were obtained from a human donor in good health (CMV status not recorded). Some clones in this sample may be carry-over from other donors' samples. Both conserved end residues are part of each CDR3. D genes are given only for firm matches. Clone size is not always given. Where it is, it says once, few, many or a class for expanded clones.

J gene,clone size,D gene,V gene,CDR3 DNA,CDR3 protein
TRBJ1-5,few,-,TRBV12-3/TRBV12-4,TGTGCCAGCAGTTTAGCCAACAATCAGCCCCAGCATTTT,CASSLANNQPQHF
TRBJ2-3,few,-,TRBV7-6,TGTGCCAGCAGCCCTTTTAGTTCAGATACGCAGTATTTT,CASSPFSSDTQYF
TRBJ2-1,few,TRBD1,TRBV7-9,TGTGCCAGCAGCGGACCGGGACAGGTTAACAATGAGCAGTTCTTC,CASSGPGQVNNEQFF
TRBJ2-3,-,TRBD2,TRBV10-3,TGTGCCATCAATTCCGGCGGGGGGGTTCACCCCACAGATACGCAGTATTTT,CAINSGGGVHPTDTQYF
TRBJ1-2,-,-,TRBV6-5,TGTGCCAGCAGTTACTCGGGAGGGCCGGTGTATGGCTACACCTTC,CASSYSGGPVYGYTF
TRBJ2-1,-,-,TRBV6-2/TRBV6-3,TGTGCCAGCAGGAGGACGCCCTCCTACAATGAGCAGTTCTTC,CASRRTPSYNEQFF
TRBJ1-6,-,-,TRBV7-6,TGTGCCAGCAGCCCGAATGCAGGGGCCCTTAATTCACCCCTCCACTTT,CASSPNAGALNSPLHF
TRBJ1-4,few,-,TRBV10-1,TGCGCCAGCAGTGAGAAGGCACGGAGGGGTGAAAAACTGTTTTTT,CASSEKARRGEKLFF
TRBJ1-5,many,-,TRBV7-2,TGTGCCAGCAGCTTAGGTGGGCTCAATCAGCCCCAGCATTTT,CASSLGGLNQPQHF
TRBJ1-6,-,TRBD1,TRBV5-1,TGCGCCAGCAGCAAGACAGGGCCTATCGCCTATAATTCACCCCTCCACTTT,CASSKTGPIAYNSPLHF
TRBJ2-1,-,-,TRBV7-3,TGTGCCAGCAGCTTAGAGCTGGGTTATAGCTCCTACAATGAGCAGTTCTTC,CASSLELGYSSYNEQFF
TRBJ2-2,-,-,TRBV28,TGTGCCACCGCCGACAGGAGAGAGGACACCGGGGAGCTGTTTTTT,CATADRREDTGELFF
TRBJ1-1,few,TRBD1,TRBV5-4,TGTGCCAGCAGCTTGGGCCCCGGGACAGGAAGCATGAACACTGAAGCTTTCTTT,CASSLGPGTGSMNTEAFF
TRBJ1-5,few,-,TRBV7-6,TGTGCCAGCAGCTTAAAATGGGGCAATCAGCCCCAGCATTTT,CASSLKWGNQPQHF
TRBJ2-5,few,TRBD1,TRBV12-5,TGTGCTAGTGGTTGGACAGGGGGGGAGACCCAGTACTTC,CASGWTGGETQYF
TRBJ2-7,-,TRBD2,TRBV20-1,TGCAGTGCTGGGGAGGGATACGAGCAGTACTTC,CSAGEGYEQYF
TRBJ1-2,-,TRBD1,TRBV7-8,TGTGCCAGCAGCTCGACAGGGAGGGGTAACTATGGCTACACCTTC,CASSSTGRGNYGYTF
TRBJ1-1,-,-,TRBV12-5,TGTGCTAGTGGTTTGGTACCTTCCGGGACCACTGAAGCTTTCTTT,CASGLVPSGTTEAFF
TRBJ1-2,few,TRBD1,TRBV5-4,TGTGCCAGCAGCCTAAGAGCGGGACAGGGGGCTTATGGCTACACCTTC,CASSLRAGQGAYGYTF
TRBJ2-1,few,-,TRBV7-6,TGTGCCAGCAGCTTAGATCCCGCGGGAAATGAGCAGTTCTTC,CASSLDPAGNEQFF
TRBJ1-4,few,TRBD1,TRBV7-2,TGTGCCAGCAGCAAACAGGGGGGAAAGAATGAAAAACTGTTTTTT,CASSKQGGKNEKLFF
TRBJ1-1,few,-,TRBV10-3,TGTGCCATCAGAGCGACTACCCGAGACACTGAAGCTTTCTTT,CAIRATTRDTEAFF
TRBJ2-1,-,-,TRBV7-3,TGTGCCAGCAGCTTTGCCCGGGCTGGGGGCCCCGACAATGAGCAGTTCTTC,CASSFARAGGPDNEQFF
TRBJ1-1,-,-,TRBV7-9,TGTGCCAGCAGCCGCACGGGGGCCGGAGCTTTCTTT,CASSRTGAGAFF
TRBJ2-3,-,TRBD2,TRBV20-1,TGCAGTGCTCCGGGGGGAGCTAGCACAGATACGCAGTATTTT,CSAPGGASTDTQYF
TRBJ2-3,-,-,TRBV28,TGTGCCAGCAGTTTAGACGAGACTAGCACAGATACGCAGTATTTT,CASSLDETSTDTQYF
TRBJ1-2,many,TRBD1,TRBV12-3/TRBV12-4,TGTGCCAGCAGTCCCGGACAGGTATATGGCTACACCTTC,CASSPGQVYGYTF
TRBJ2-2,-,-,TRBV5-4,TGTGCCAGCAGCTTGACCGATGGCGGGGAGCTGTTTTTT,CASSLTDGGELFF
TRBJ1-3,few,-,TRBV14,TGTGCCAGCAGCCAAGGGGGAGGCCGGTCTGGAAACACCATATATTTT,CASSQGGGRSGNTIYF
TRBJ2-1,-,TRBD2,TRBV20-1,TGCAGTGCTTCGCCGGGACTAGCGGGGGGGTTCTACAATGAGCAGTTCTTC,CSASPGLAGGFYNEQFF
TRBJ2-2,-,TRBD2,TRBV6-5,TGTGCCAGCAGCTACCTGACGGGGGGAAATACCGGGGAGCTGTTTTTT,CASSYLTGGNTGELFF
TRBJ2-1,few,-,TRBV7-2,TGTGCCAGCTTTGGGGGTAATGAGCAGTTCTTC,CASFGGNEQFF
TRBJ2-1,many,TRBD1,TRBV4-3,TGCGCCAGCAGCCATCCCGGGACAGGGCCTACGGGTGAGCAGTTCTTC,CASSHPGTGPTGEQFF
TRBJ1-2,-,-,TRBV25-1,TGTGCCAGCAGTGAATATACATTTGGCTACATCTTC,CASSEYTFGYIF
TRBJ1-2,-,-,TRBV2,TGTGCCAGCAGTGACGCCGAGGTCAACTATGGCTACACCTTC,CASSDAEVNYGYTF
TRBJ2-3,many,-,TRBV7-2,TGTGCCAGCAGCTTAGAGGGACACCGCACAGATACGCAGTATTTT,CASSLEGHRTDTQYF
TRBJ2-1,few,-,TRBV27,TGTGCCAGCAGTTTTTCGACAGGGTTCCATTCCTGGGGGGGTAATGAGCAGTTCTTC,CASSFSTGFHSWGGNEQFF
TRBJ1-1,few,-,TRBV7-9,TGTGCCAGCGTATTCCCGAACACTGAAGCTTTCTTT,CASVFPNTEAFF
TRBJ1-4,-,-,TRBV10-3,TGTGCCATCAGTGAGGGGGGGGGGGCCTCTGAAAAACTGTTTTTT,CAISEGGGASEKLFF
TRBJ1-5,-,-,TRBV15,TGTGCCACCAGCTTCCAAGGGGATCCTAATCAGCCCCAGCATTTT,CATSFQGDPNQPQHF
TRBJ2-5,-,-,TRBV29-1,TGCAGCGTTGATGAGCCTATAGGAAAACAAGAGACCCAGTACTTC,CSVDEPIGKQETQYF
TRBJ2-7,-,-,TRBV4-1,TGCGCCAGCAGCCAAGACTCCATGGTCGACGAGCAGTACTTC,CASSQDSMVDEQYF
TRBJ1-5,-,-,TRBV27,TGTGCCAGCACCAACCCCGGTGTTAATCAGCCCCAGCATTTT,CASTNPGVNQPQHF
TRBJ1-1,many,TRBD1,TRBV6-1,TGTGCCAGCAGCGGGGACAGGGGATCGGCTTTCTTT,CASSGDRGSAFF
TRBJ1-3,-,-,TRBV25-1,TGTGCCAGCAGTGAATTTCAGGAGAGCTCTGGAAACACCATATATTTT,CASSEFQESSGNTIYF
TRBJ2-1,few,TRBD1,TRBV19,TGTGCCAGTAGTATTGGGACAGGGGAGTACAATGAGCAGTTCTTC,CASSIGTGEYNEQFF
TRBJ1-3,-,-,TRBV7-6,TGTGCCAGCAGCTCGCGGGGACTTGGAAACACCATATATTTT,CASSSRGLGNTIYF
TRBJ1-1,few,-,TRBV6-1,TGTGCCAGCGCTACAGGCCCTAGAGAAGCTTTCTTT,CASATGPREAFF
TRBJ2-3,-,-,TRBV9,TGTGCCAGCAGCCCCCCGGGGACCTCACCCACAGATACGCAGTATTTT,CASSPPGTSPTDTQYF
TRBJ2-2,-,-,TRBV11-2,TGTGCCAGCAGCTTAGCGGTCCTCCCCACCGGGGAGCTGTTTTTT,CASSLAVLPTGELFF
TRBJ1-4,few,-,TRBV12-5,TGTGCTAGTGGGACCCGGGAAAAACTGTTTTTT,CASGTREKLFF
TRBJ1-2,-,-,TRBV4-1,TGCGCCAGCAGCCAAGAGAAGGGAGCAGCCTATGGCTACACCTTC,CASSQEKGAAYGYTF
TRBJ2-1,-,-,TRBV6-2/TRBV6-3,TGTGCCAGCAGTTACAGACCCCCGGGTTACAATGAGCAGTTCTTC,CASSYRPPGYNEQFF
TRBJ2-3,many,TRBD2,TRBV6-5,TGTGCCAGCAGCCGGACTAGCGGGGGGCTTAGCACAGATACGCAGTATTTT,CASSRTSGGLSTDTQYF
TRBJ2-3,-,-,TRBV13,TGTGCCAGCAGCTTAGGCCTGGCAGTGAGGGCAGATACGCAGTATTTT,CASSLGLAVRADTQYF
TRBJ2-1,-,-,TRBV9,TGTGCCAGCAGCGTAGGGGTCTTATACAATGAGCAGTTCTTC,CASSVGVLYNEQFF
TRBJ2-5,many,TRBD2,TRBV7-2,TGTGCCAGCAGCTCAAGGTGGGAGGCTAGCGGAGAAGAGACCCAGTACTTC,CASSSRWEASGEETQYF
TRBJ2-3,-,TRBD1,TRBV11-1,TGTGCCAGCAGCGCCCCAGGGGGAGAAGTATCAGATACGCAGTATTTT,CASSAPGGEVSDTQYF
TRBJ2-3,many,-,TRBV7-8,TGTGCCAGCAGCTTAGGTTACAGCACAGATACGCAGTATTTT,CASSLGYSTDTQYF